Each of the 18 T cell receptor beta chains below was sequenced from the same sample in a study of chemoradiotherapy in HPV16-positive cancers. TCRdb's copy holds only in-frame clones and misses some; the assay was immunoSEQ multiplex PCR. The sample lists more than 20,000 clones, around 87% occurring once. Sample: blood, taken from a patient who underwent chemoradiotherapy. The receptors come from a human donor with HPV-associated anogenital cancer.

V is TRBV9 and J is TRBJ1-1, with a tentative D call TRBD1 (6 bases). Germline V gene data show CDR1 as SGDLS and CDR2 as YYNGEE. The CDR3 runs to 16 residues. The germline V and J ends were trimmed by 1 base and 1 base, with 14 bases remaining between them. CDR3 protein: CASSVSGAGENTEAFF. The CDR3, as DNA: TGTGCCAGCAGCGTATCCGGGGCAGGGGAGAACACTGAAGCTTTCTTT.

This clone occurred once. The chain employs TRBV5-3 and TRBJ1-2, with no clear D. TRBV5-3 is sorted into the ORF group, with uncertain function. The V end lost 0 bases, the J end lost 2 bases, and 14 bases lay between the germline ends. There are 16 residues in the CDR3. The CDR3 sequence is CARSLGPPGGNYGYTF. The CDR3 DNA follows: TGTGCCAGAAGCTTGGGACCCCCGGGAGGGAACTATGGCTACACCTTC.

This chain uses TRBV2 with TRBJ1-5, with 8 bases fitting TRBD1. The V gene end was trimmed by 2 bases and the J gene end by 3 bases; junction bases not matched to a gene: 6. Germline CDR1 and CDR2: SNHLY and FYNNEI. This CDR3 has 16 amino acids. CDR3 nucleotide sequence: TGTGCCAGCAGTGAAACCCGACAGGGGATCAATCAGCCCCAGCATTTT. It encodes CASSETRQGINQPQHF.

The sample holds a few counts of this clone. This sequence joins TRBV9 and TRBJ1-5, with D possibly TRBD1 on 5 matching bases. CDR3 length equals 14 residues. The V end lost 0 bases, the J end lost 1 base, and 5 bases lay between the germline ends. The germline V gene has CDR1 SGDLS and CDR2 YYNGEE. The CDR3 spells CASSVGDSNQPQHF. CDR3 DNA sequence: TGTGCCAGCAGCGTAGGGGACAGCAATCAGCCCCAGCATTTT.

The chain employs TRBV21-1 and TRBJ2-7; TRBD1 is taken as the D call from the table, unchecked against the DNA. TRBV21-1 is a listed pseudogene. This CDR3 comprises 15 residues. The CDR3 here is CASSKVQDVYYEQYF. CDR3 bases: TGTGCCAGCAGCAAAGTTCAGGATGTCTACTACGAGCAGTACTTC.

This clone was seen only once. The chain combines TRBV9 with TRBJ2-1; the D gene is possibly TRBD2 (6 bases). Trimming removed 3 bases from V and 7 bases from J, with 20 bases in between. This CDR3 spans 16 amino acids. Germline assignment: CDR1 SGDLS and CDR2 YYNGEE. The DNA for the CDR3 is TGTGCCAGCAGCGCACGTCGGGCGGGGCTTTTTAATGAGCAGTTCTTC. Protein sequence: CASSARRAGLFNEQFF.

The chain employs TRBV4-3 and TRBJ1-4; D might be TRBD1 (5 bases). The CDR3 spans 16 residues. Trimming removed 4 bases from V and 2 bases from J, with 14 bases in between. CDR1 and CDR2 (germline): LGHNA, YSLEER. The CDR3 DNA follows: TGCGCCAGCAGCCCAGACCTCAGGGAGACTAATGAAAAACTGTTTTTT. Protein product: CASSPDLRETNEKLFF.

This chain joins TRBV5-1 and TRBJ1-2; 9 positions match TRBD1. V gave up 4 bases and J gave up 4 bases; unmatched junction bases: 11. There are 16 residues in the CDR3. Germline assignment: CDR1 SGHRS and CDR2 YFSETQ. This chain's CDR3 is CASSPGQGPYFYGYTF. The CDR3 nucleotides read TGCGCCAGCAGCCCGGGACAGGGCCCCTACTTCTATGGCTACACCTTC.

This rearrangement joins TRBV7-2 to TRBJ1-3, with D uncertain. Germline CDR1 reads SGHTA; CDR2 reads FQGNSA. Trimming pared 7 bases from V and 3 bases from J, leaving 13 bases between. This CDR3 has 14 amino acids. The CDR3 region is CASNFPGYGNTIYF. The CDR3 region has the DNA TGTGCCAGCAATTTCCCCGGTTATGGAAACACCATATATTTT.

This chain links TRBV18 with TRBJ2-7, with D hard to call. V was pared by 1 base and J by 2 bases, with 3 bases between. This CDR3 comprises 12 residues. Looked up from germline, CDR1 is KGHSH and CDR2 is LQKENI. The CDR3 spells CASSPLTYEQYF. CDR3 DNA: TGTGCCAGCTCACCACTCACCTACGAGCAGTACTTC.

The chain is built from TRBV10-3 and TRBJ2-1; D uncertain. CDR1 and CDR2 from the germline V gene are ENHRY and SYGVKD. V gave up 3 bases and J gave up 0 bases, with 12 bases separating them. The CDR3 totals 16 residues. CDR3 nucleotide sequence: TGTGCCATCAGTGAAGGCTACAGCAACTCCTACAATGAGCAGTTCTTC. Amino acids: CAISEGYSNSYNEQFF.

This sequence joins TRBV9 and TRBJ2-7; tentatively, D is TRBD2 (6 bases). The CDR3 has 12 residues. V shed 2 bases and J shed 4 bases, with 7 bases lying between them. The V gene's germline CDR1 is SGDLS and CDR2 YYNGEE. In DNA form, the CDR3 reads TGTGCCAGCAGCGTTGGGGGGTACGAGCAGTACTTC. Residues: CASSVGGYEQYF.

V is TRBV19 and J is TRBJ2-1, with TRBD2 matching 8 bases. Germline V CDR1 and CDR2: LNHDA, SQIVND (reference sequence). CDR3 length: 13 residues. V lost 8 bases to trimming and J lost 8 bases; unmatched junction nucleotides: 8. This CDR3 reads CASRREDRDEQFF. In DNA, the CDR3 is TGTGCCAGTCGGCGGGAGGACCGCGATGAGCAGTTCTTC. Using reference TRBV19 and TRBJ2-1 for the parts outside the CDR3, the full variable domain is DGGITQSPKYLFRKEGQNVTLSCEQNLNHDAMYWYRQDPGQGLRLIYYSQIVNDFQKGDIAEGYSVSREKKESFPLTVTSAQKNPTAFYLCASRREDRDEQFFGPGTRLTVL.

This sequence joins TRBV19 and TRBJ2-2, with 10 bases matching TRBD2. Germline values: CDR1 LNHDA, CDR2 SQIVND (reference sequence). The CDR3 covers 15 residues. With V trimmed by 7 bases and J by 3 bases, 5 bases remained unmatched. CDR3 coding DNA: TGTGCCAGTATGAGCGGGGGGGCGGACACCGGGGAGCTGTTTTTT. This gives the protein CASMSGGADTGELFF.

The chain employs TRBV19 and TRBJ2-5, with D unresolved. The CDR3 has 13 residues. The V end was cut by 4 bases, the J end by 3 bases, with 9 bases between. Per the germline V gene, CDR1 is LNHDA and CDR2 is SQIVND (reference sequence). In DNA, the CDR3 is TGTGCCAGTAGTAGTCGCTCCAAAGAGACCCAGTACTTC. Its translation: CASSSRSKETQYF.

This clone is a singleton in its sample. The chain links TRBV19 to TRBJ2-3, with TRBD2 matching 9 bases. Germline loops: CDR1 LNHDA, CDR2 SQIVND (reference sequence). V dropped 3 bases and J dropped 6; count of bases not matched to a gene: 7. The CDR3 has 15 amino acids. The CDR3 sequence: CASSIRRGGVDTQYF. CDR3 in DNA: TGTGCCAGTAGTATCCGGCGGGGGGGCGTTGATACGCAGTATTTT.

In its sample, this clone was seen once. CDR3 residues: CASRKGALAKNIQYF. The CDR3 DNA sequence: TGTGCCAGCAGAAAGGGGGCTTTAGCCAAAAACATTCAGTACTTC. The chain combines TRBV21-1 with TRBJ2-4; the table's D gene call, TRBD1, was not cross checked with the DNA. TRBV21-1 is a recognized pseudogene. The CDR3 covers 15 residues.

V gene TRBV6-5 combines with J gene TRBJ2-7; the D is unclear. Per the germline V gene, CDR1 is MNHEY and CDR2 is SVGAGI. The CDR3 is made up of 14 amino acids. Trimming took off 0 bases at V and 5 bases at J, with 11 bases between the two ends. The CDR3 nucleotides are TGTGCCAGCAGTTACTCGTGGCAGTCCCACGAGCAGTACTTC. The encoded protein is CASSYSWQSHEQYF.